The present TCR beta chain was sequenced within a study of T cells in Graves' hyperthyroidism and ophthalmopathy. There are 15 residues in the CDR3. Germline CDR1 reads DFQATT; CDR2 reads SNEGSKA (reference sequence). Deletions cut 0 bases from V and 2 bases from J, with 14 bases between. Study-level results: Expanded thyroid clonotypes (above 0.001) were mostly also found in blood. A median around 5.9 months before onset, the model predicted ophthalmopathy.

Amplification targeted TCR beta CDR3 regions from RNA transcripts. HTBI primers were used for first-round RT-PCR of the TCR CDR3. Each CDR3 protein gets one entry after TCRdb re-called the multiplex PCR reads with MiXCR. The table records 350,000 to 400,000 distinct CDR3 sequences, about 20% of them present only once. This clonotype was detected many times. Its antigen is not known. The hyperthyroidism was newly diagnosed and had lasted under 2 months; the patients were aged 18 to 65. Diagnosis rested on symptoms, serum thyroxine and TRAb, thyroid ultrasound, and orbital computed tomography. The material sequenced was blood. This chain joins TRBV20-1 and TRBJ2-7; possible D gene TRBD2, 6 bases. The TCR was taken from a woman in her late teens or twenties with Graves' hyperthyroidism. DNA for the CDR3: TGCAGTGCTAGAGACCCGGGGGTAGGGGCCTACGAGCAGTACTTC. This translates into CSARDPGVGAYEQYF.